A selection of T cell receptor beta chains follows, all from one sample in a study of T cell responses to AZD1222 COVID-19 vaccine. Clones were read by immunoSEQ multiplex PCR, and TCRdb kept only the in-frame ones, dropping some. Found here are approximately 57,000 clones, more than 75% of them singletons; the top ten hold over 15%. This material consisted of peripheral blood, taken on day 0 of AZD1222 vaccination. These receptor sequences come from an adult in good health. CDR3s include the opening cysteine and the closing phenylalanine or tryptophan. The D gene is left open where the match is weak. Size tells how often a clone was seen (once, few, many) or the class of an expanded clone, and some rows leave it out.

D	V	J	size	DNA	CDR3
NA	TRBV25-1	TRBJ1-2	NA	TGTGCCAGCCACGGTGGGGTAAAGACCCGCGGCTACACCTTC	CASHGGVKTRGYTF
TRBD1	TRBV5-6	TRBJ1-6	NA	TGTGCCAGCAGCTTGCCGGGACAGCGAAATTCACCCCTCCACTTT	CASSLPGQRNSPLHF
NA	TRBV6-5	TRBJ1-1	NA	TGTGCCAGCAGTTACTCGACTCGGGGGAACACTGAAGCTTTCTTT	CASSYSTRGNTEAFF
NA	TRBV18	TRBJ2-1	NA	TGTGCCAGCTCACCCCCTGGGCTCCGGGACCAAGACAATGAGCAGTTCTTC	CASSPPGLRDQDNEQFF
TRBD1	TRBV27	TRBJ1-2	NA	TGTGCCAGCAGTTTGACAGGGGGAAACTATGGCTACACCTTC	CASSLTGGNYGYTF
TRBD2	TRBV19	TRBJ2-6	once	TGTGCCAGTAGTATAGGAGCGGGAGGCTCTGGGGCCAACGTCCTGACTTTC	CASSIGAGGSGANVLTF
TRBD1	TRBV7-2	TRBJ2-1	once	TGTGCCAGCAGCTTGACGGGACAGACCTACAATGAGCAGTTCTTC	CASSLTGQTYNEQFF
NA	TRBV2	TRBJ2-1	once	TGTGCCAGCAACCAGCGGCCCTACAATGAGCAGTTCTTC	CASNQRPYNEQFF
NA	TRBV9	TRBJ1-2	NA	TGTGCCAGCAGCCGGACAGATAACTATGGCTACACCTTC	CASSRTDNYGYTF
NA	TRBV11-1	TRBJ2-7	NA	TGTGCCAGCAGCCAAGTTTACGAGCAGTACTTC	CASSQVYEQYF
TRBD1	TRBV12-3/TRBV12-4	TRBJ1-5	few	TGTGCCAGCGGACGGACAGGGAATCAGCCCCAGCATTTT	CASGRTGNQPQHF
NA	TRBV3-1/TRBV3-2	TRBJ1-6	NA	TGTGCCAGCAATTCAGGTGCGGCAGCTTCACCCCTCCACTTT	CASNSGAAASPLHF
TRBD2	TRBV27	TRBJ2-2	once	TGTGCCAGCGCTACCAAGCTGAGACTAGCGGGAGGTGACTCCGGGGAGCTGTTTTTT	CASATKLRLAGGDSGELFF
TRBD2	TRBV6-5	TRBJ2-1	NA	TGTGCCAGCAGCCTGACCAGCGGGAGATACAATGAGCAGTTCTTC	CASSLTSGRYNEQFF
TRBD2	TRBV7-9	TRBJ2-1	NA	TGTGCCAGCAGCCAACTAGCGGGCCCCGACAATGAGCAGTTCTTC	CASSQLAGPDNEQFF
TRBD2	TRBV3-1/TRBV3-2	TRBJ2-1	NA	TGTGCCAGCAGCCAAGAAGGGACTAGCGGGAGGCGGGCGTGGGGCTACAATGAGCAGTTCTTC	CASSQEGTSGRRAWGYNEQFF
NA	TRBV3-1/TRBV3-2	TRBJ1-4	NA	TGTGCCAGCAGTGAGGGAACAACTAATGAAAAACTGTTTTTT	CASSEGTTNEKLFF
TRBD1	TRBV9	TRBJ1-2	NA	TGTGCCAGCAGCATGTCGGGACAGAATGTCTATGGCTACACCTTC	CASSMSGQNVYGYTF
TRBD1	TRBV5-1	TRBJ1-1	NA	TGCGCCAGCAGCTTGAGGGGGCAGGTCACTGAAGCTTTCTTT	CASSLRGQVTEAFF
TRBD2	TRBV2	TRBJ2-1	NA	TGTGCCAGCAGTGAAGCGCTTGTTAAGCGGGAGAAGAACAATGAGCAGTTCTTC	CASSEALVKREKNNEQFF
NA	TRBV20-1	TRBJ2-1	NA	TGCAGTGCAGCGACTAGTACTGAGCAGTTCTTC	CSAATSTEQFF
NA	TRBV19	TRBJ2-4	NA	TGTGCCACTATACAATCGACCCACGGGGGAGGCATTCAGTACTTC	CATIQSTHGGGIQYF
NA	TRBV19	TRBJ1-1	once	TGTGCCAGTAGGAGGGAACCCTTCCCGAACACTGAAGCTTTCTTT	CASRREPFPNTEAFF
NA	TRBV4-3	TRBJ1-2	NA	TGCGCCAGCAGCCAAGGGGGCCTCTCGTCTGGCTACACCTTC	CASSQGGLSSGYTF
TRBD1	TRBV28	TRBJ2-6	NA	TGTGCCAGCAGTTCACAGGGGGCCGGGGCCAACGTCCTGACTTTC	CASSSQGAGANVLTF
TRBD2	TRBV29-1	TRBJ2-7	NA	TGCAGCGTTGAAGGTGGTCTAGCGGGATCCTACGAGCAGTACTTC	CSVEGGLAGSYEQYF
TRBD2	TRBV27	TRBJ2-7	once	TGTGCCAGCAGTTTAAGACTAGCGCGAGGCACCTACGAGCAGTACTTC	CASSLRLARGTYEQYF
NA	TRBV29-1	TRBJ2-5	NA	TGCAGCGTTGAGGTTAGCGTGGGTGAGACCCAGTACTTC	CSVEVSVGETQYF
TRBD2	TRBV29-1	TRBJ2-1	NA	TGCAGCGTTGATCTGGGACTAGCGAGCAATGAGCAGTTCTTC	CSVDLGLASNEQFF
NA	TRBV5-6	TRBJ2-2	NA	TGTGCCAGCAGGCCTGACGGATCCACCGGGGAGCTGTTTTTT	CASRPDGSTGELFF
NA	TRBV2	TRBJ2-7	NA	TGTGCCAGCACGGCCTACGAGCAGTACTTC	CASTAYEQYF
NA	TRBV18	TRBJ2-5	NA	TGTGCCAGCTCACCACCGACAGGCGGGAGTAAAGAGACCCAGTACTTC	CASSPPTGGSKETQYF
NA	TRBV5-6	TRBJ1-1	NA	TGTGCCAGCAGCTCGTTACGGTACGATGTCGTGGACGCTGGGAAAGCTTTCTTT	CASSSLRYDVVDAGKAFF
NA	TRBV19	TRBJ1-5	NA	TGTGCCAGTAGTATGTGGGGGATCAATCAGCCCCAGCATTTT	CASSMWGINQPQHF
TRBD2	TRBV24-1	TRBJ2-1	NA	TGTGCCACCAGTGATGCCGGGACTAGCGGGAGTGACAATGAGCAGTTCTTC	CATSDAGTSGSDNEQFF
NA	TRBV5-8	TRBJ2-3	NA	TGTGCCAGCAGCTTGGGACGGGACTTCGGCACAGATACGCAGTATTTT	CASSLGRDFGTDTQYF
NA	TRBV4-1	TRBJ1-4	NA	TGCGCCAGCAGCCAACTAAGGTTGGGGGAAAAACTGTTTTTT	CASSQLRLGEKLFF
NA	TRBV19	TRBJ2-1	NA	TGTGCCAGTAATGATCCGGGATCGTATACAGGTCACAATGAGCAGTTCTTC	CASNDPGSYTGHNEQFF
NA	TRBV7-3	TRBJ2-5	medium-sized	TGTGCCAGCAGCGCAGAGGGAGAGACCCAGTACTTC	CASSAEGETQYF
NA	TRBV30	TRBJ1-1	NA	TGTGCCTGGAGTGTATCCGGGACTGAAGCTTTCTTT	CAWSVSGTEAFF
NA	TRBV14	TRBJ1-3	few	TGTGCCAGCAGCCAAGTCGGCGTCAGCTCTGGAAACACCATATATTTT	CASSQVGVSSGNTIYF
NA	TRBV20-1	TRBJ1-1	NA	TGCAGTGCAAGTGCGACTGAAGCTTTCTTT	CSASATEAFF
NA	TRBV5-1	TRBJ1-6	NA	TGCGCCAGCAGCTTTAACAGTATCCTGGATAATTCACCCCTCCACTTT	CASSFNSILDNSPLHF
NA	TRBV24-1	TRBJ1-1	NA	TGTGCCACCAGTGATGGCCGGGGTTGGGGGGGCACTGAAGCTTTCTTT	CATSDGRGWGGTEAFF
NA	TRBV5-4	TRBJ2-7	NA	TGTGCCAGCAGCTTCGATCGGAGGGAGCAGTACTTC	CASSFDRREQYF
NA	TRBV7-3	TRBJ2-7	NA	TGTGCCAGCAGCCCCGGACAGTTCTACGAGCAGTACTTC	CASSPGQFYEQYF
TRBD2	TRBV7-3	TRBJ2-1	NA	TGTGCCAGCAGCCCCAAGGGACTAGCGGGCTCCTACAATGAGCAGTTCTTC	CASSPKGLAGSYNEQFF
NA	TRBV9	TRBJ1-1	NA	TGTGCCAGCAGCGTAACCGGGGGGAACAGGGTCACTGAAGCTTTCTTT	CASSVTGGNRVTEAFF
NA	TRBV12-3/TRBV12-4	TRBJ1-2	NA	TGTGCCAGCAGTTACAGGATTCTCTATGGCTACACCTTC	CASSYRILYGYTF
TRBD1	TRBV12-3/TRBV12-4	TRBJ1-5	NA	TGTGCCAGCAGTTTGAGGACAGGAGACCAGCATTTT	CASSLRTGDQHF
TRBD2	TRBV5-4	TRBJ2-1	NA	TGTGCCAGCAGCCCGGAGGCGGGAGTCTTTAATGAGCAGTTCTTC	CASSPEAGVFNEQFF
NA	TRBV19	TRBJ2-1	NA	TGTGCCAGTAACGGGCGCAGGACGGGCATTGGCACAAATGAGCAGTTCTTC	CASNGRRTGIGTNEQFF
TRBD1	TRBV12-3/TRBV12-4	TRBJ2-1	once	TGTGCCAGCAGTCCTGGACAGGGAGGTGAGCAGTTCTTC	CASSPGQGGEQFF
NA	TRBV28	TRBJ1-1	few	TGTGCCAGCAGTTTTTACATGAACACTGAAGCTTTCTTT	CASSFYMNTEAFF
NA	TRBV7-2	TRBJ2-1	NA	TGTGCCAGCAGCTTAAGGAGTGTTTCCTACAATGAGCAGTTCTTC	CASSLRSVSYNEQFF
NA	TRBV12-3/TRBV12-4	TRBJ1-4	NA	TGTGCCACCAAGGGAGGTGGTAATGAAAAACTGTTTTTT	CATKGGGNEKLFF
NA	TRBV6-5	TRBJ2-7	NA	TGTGCCAGCAGCTCCCCTTCAACTGACTACGAGCAGTACTTC	CASSSPSTDYEQYF
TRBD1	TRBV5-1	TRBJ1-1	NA	TGCGCCAGCAACTTCAACTACAGGGGGCTTAGCACTGAAGCTTTCTTT	CASNFNYRGLSTEAFF
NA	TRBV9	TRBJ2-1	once	TGTGCCAGCAGCGTAGGTACCGGGAACTTAAGGAACGAGCAGTTCTTC	CASSVGTGNLRNEQFF